The 25 T cell receptor beta chains below come from one sample, sequenced in a study of T cell responses to AZD1222 COVID-19 vaccine. TCRdb's table, derived via immunoSEQ multiplex PCR, lists solely in-frame clones and lacks some. Among some 90,000 clones, 88% were seen once, and the ten largest hold about 16%. The sample consisted of peripheral blood, taken on day 0 of AZD1222 vaccination. The receptors were sampled from an adult in good health.

The chain combines TRBV5-8 with TRBJ1-6; no definite D call. Germline CDR1 is SGHTS and CDR2 is YDEGEE. There are 13 residues in the CDR3. The germline V and J ends were trimmed by 6 bases and 5 bases, with 9 bases remaining between them. The CDR3 bases are TGTGCCAGCACTATTGAAAATAATTCACCCCTCCACTTT. Translated: CASTIENNSPLHF.

The chain is built from TRBV2 and TRBJ2-6; the D gene is possibly TRBD1 (7 bases). The CDR3 consists of 18 residues. V shed 4 bases and J shed 2 bases, with 18 bases lying between them. CDR1 SNHLY and CDR2 FYNNEI come from the germline V gene. CDR3 nucleotides: TGTGCCAGCAGTGTGTCGTTCCAGGGGGGCGCTGGGGCCAACGTCCTGACTTTC. It yields the protein CASSVSFQGGAGANVLTF. Filled out from reference TRBV2 and TRBJ2-6, the complete variable domain reads EPEVTQTPSHQVTQMGQEVILRCVPISNHLYFYWYRQILGQKVEFLVSFYNNEISEKSEIFDDQFSVERPDGSNFTLKIRSTKLEDSAMYFCASSVSFQGGAGANVLTFGAGSRLTVL.

The rearrangement uses TRBV29-1 and TRBJ1-1; D may be TRBD1 (5 bases). Germline CDR1 SQVTM, CDR2 ANQGSEA. The V end lost 4 bases, the J end lost 9 bases, and 9 bases lay between the germline ends. CDR3 length: 10 amino acids. The CDR3 sequence is CSVGGRKAFF. The CDR3 DNA reads as TGCAGCGTTGGGGGCAGAAAAGCTTTCTTT.

The chain links TRBV2 to TRBJ2-1; 8 nucleotides match TRBD1. Germline trimming cut 6 bases from V and 1 base from J; bases unmatched to any gene: 11. CDR3 size: 17 residues. Looked up from germline, CDR1 is SNHLY and CDR2 is FYNNEI. CDR3 protein: CASRGQERLTSYNEQFF. In nucleotides, the CDR3 is TGTGCCAGCAGGGGACAGGAGCGACTAACTTCCTACAATGAGCAGTTCTTC.

The chain carries TRBV5-1 and TRBJ2-7, with D perhaps given as TRBD1 or TRBD2 (5 bases each). The length of the CDR3 is 15 residues. Germline values: CDR1 SGHRS, CDR2 YFSETQ. V lost 0 bases, J lost 4 bases, and 14 bases lay in between. As DNA, the CDR3 is TGCGCCAGCAGCTTGGCAAATCAGGGAGTATACGAGCAGTACTTC. Its protein is CASSLANQGVYEQYF.

The chain joins TRBV30 to TRBJ2-7, with 9 bases aligning to TRBD2. The CDR3 contains 15 residues. V was pared by 2 bases and J by 5 bases, with 10 bases of the junction left unmatched. In germline, CDR1 is GTSNPN, CDR2 SVGIG (reference sequence). The chain's CDR3 is CAWSIGLANSHEQYF. The CDR3 nucleotides are TGTGCCTGGAGTATAGGACTAGCGAATTCCCACGAGCAGTACTTC.

V is TRBV25-1 and J is TRBJ2-2; D not certain. The V end lost 3 bases, the J end lost 0 bases, and 8 bases lay between the germline ends. This CDR3 region has 15 residues. The germline V gene encodes CDR1 MGHDK and CDR2 SYGVNS. In nucleotides, the CDR3 is TGTGCCAGCAGTGACCCTCTCGCGAACACCGGGGAGCTGTTTTTT. This sequence encodes CASSDPLANTGELFF.

The count of this clone is one. The chain joins TRBV10-3 to TRBJ2-1; 14 bases line up with TRBD2. V lost 5 bases to trimming and J lost 4 bases; unmatched junction nucleotides: 7. This CDR3 has 17 residues. Per germline, CDR1 ENHRY and CDR2 SYGVKD. The CDR3 is CAISPRGLAGAYNEQFF. The CDR3 DNA sequence: TGTGCCATCAGTCCTAGGGGACTAGCGGGAGCATACAATGAGCAGTTCTTC.

As DNA, the CDR3 is TGTGCCAGCAGCGAAAGAGAGACCCAGTACTTC. The encoded protein is CASSERETQYF. V is TRBV7-8 and J is TRBJ2-5; D not certain. The germline V gene has CDR1 SGHVS and CDR2 FQNEAQ. The CDR3 is made up of 11 amino acids. Trimming left V 5 bases short and J 4 bases short, with 5 bases between.

The chain carries TRBV6-5 and TRBJ2-1; 7 bases agree with TRBD1. Trimming at V came to 4 bases and at J to 5 bases, leaving 2 bases not matched to a gene. Germline V gene data show CDR1 as MNHEY and CDR2 as SVGAGI. This CDR3 contains 13 residues. This CDR3 is CASSWTGDNEQFF. The CDR3 coding sequence is TGTGCCAGCAGTTGGACAGGAGACAATGAGCAGTTCTTC.

The chain carries TRBV5-1 and TRBJ1-2; D is unresolved. The CDR3 runs 14 residues. Trimming pared 4 bases from V and 8 bases from J, leaving 18 bases between. Germline loops: CDR1 SGHRS, CDR2 YFSETQ. CDR3 sequence: CASSPGGSSRGYTF. The CDR3 region has the DNA TGCGCCAGCAGCCCGGGAGGGTCTTCCCGGGGCTACACCTTC.

The chain uses TRBV19 and TRBJ2-1; 9 bases fit TRBD1. The CDR3 spans 13 residues. Germline CDR1 LNHDA, CDR2 SQIVND (reference sequence). V was clipped by 6 bases and J by 6 bases; unmatched bases: 3. CDR3 sequence (DNA): TGTGCCAGTAGGGACAGGGGAGCCAATGAGCAGTTCTTC. Its translation: CASRDRGANEQFF.

The chain carries TRBV6-5 and TRBJ1-2; 7 nucleotides align to TRBD1. V lost 11 bases, J lost 4 bases, and 16 bases stayed unmatched. The CDR3 runs to 15 residues. CDR1 and CDR2 from the germline V gene are MNHEY and SVGAGI. CDR3 sequence reads: CAPRGARGLGYGYTF. In DNA, the CDR3 is TGTGCCCCCCGGGGGGCAAGGGGGCTCGGCTATGGCTACACCTTC.

The chain carries TRBV19 and TRBJ2-7; D ambiguous. Germline V gene data show CDR1 as LNHDA and CDR2 as SQIVND (reference sequence). This CDR3 comprises 15 residues. V dropped 0 bases and J dropped 0 bases, with 9 bases sitting between them. This CDR3 reads CASSIEGFLSYEQYF. Here the CDR3 DNA reads TGTGCCAGTAGTATAGAAGGTTTTCTCTCCTACGAGCAGTACTTC.

The CDR3 DNA reads as TGTGCCTGGACTGAAGGGTATTCACCCCTCCACTTT. This encodes CAWTEGYSPLHF. This sequence joins TRBV30 and TRBJ1-6; no reliable D call. This CDR3 is built from 12 residues. Looked up from germline, CDR1 is GTSNPN and CDR2 is SVGIG (reference sequence). V was trimmed by 4 bases and J by 8 bases, leaving 9 bases between them.

CDR3 sequence: CATSSKRGDHQPQHF. CDR3 in DNA: TGTGCCACCAGCAGCAAGCGGGGGGACCATCAGCCCCAGCATTTT. V gene TRBV15 combines with J gene TRBJ1-5, with D tentatively TRBD1 (5 bases). The germline V and J ends were trimmed by 3 bases and 5 bases, with 14 bases remaining between them. In germline, CDR1 is LNHNV, CDR2 YYDKDF (reference sequence). CDR3 length: 15 residues. Using reference TRBV15 and TRBJ1-5 for the parts outside the CDR3, the full variable domain is DAMVIQNPRYQVTQFGKPVTLSCSQTLNHNVMYWYQQKSSQAPKLLFHYYDKDFNNEADTPDNFQSRRPNTSFCFLDIRSPGLGDTAMYLCATSSKRGDHQPQHFGDGTRLSIL.

This clone was observed a single time. The genes are TRBV2 and TRBJ1-2, with D possibly matching TRBD1 (6 bases). The V and J ends lost 9 bases and 4 bases respectively, with 18 bases between them. The CDR3 runs 14 residues. Germline assignment: CDR1 SNHLY and CDR2 FYNNEI. The CDR3 loop is CASQPETGPYGYTF. For the CDR3, the DNA is TGTGCCAGTCAACCTGAGACAGGCCCCTATGGCTACACCTTC.

The chain recombines TRBV28 with TRBJ2-7; weak D call: TRBD2 (5 bases). Germline CDR1 and CDR2: MDHEN and SYDVKM. This CDR3 region has 14 residues. V dropped 3 bases and J dropped 4 bases, with 13 bases sitting between them. The CDR3 loop is CASSFSSRLYEQYF. The CDR3 DNA reads TGTGCCAGCAGTTTTTCTAGCAGACTATACGAGCAGTACTTC.

The chain uses TRBV10-3 and TRBJ1-2; no reliable D call. The V and J ends lost 3 bases and 4 bases respectively, with 12 bases between them. Germline V gene sequence: CDR1 ENHRY, CDR2 SYGVKD. The CDR3 has 14 amino acids. The CDR3 is CAISDLRGGYGYTF. As DNA, the CDR3 is TGTGCCATCAGTGACCTTCGGGGAGGCTATGGCTACACCTTC.

The V gene is TRBV4-1, the J gene TRBJ2-7, with 7 nucleotides matching TRBD1. The CDR3 is 13 amino acids. V was clipped by 4 bases and J by 7 bases; unmatched bases: 7. Germline V gene lookup returns CDR1 MGHRA and CDR2 YSYEKL. This chain's CDR3 is CASSLKTGPEQYF. The CDR3 coding sequence is TGCGCCAGCAGCCTCAAGACAGGGCCGGAGCAGTACTTC.

The V gene is TRBV30, the J gene TRBJ1-5; D unclear. Germline assignment: CDR1 GTSNPN and CDR2 SVGIG (reference sequence). V was pared by 1 base and J by 5 bases, with 12 bases between. CDR3 length: 14 residues. CDR3 sequence reads: CAWSGTGRDQPQHF. CDR3 sequence (DNA): TGTGCCTGGAGTGGGACGGGAAGGGATCAGCCCCAGCATTTT.

The CDR3 sequence is CASSASDRGQFF. The CDR3 DNA reads as TGTGCCAGCAGCGCTAGCGATAGGGGGCAGTTCTTC. The chain employs TRBV9 and TRBJ2-1, with D maybe TRBD2 (6 bases). V gave up 3 bases and J gave up 12 bases, with 13 bases separating them. The V gene's germline CDR1 is SGDLS and CDR2 YYNGEE. The CDR3 loop spans 12 amino acids. Variable domain in full (rest from reference TRBV9 and TRBJ2-1): DSGVTQTPKHLITATGQRVTLRCSPRSGDLSVYWYQQSLDQGLQFLIQYYNGEERAKGNILERFSAQQFPDLHSELNLSSLELGDSALYFCASSASDRGQFFGPGTRLTVL.

V gene TRBV27 combines with J gene TRBJ1-1; D perhaps matches TRBD1 (5 bases). Germline V gives CDR1 MNHEY, CDR2 SMNVEV (reference sequence). Trimming took 3 bases from V and 4 from J, leaving 18 bases between them. This CDR3 spans 16 amino acids. The CDR3 is CASSFLLRGSSTEAFF. DNA of the CDR3: TGTGCCAGCAGTTTCCTCCTTCGGGGGTCCAGCACTGAAGCTTTCTTT.

The gene calls are TRBV19 and TRBJ2-7; no reliable D call. V lost 3 bases, J lost 6 bases, and 12 bases lay in between. This CDR3 comprises 13 residues. From germline, CDR1 is LNHDA and CDR2 SQIVND (reference sequence). The CDR3 loop reads CASSISGIREQYF. The CDR3, as DNA: TGTGCCAGTAGTATTAGTGGTATTCGCGAGCAGTACTTC.

The sample holds a few counts of this clone. This chain connects TRBV15 to TRBJ1-2; 7 positions match TRBD1. The ends lost 2 bases at V and 4 bases at J; junction bases unmatched: 7. The CDR3 has 15 amino acids. Germline V gene data show CDR1 as LNHNV and CDR2 as YYDKDF (reference sequence). The CDR3 protein is CATSRSGTASYGYTF. The CDR3 coding sequence is TGTGCCACCAGCAGATCCGGGACAGCTTCCTATGGCTACACCTTC.